This TCR beta chain was observed in a study of OX40 agonist ivuxolimab in advanced cancers. Study context: Melanoma, hepatocellular carcinoma, head and neck or renal cell cancer occurred in dose-escalation patients.

Clones were sequenced by immunoSEQ multiplex PCR, and TCRdb holds only the in-frame ones, with some missing. The table includes about 79,000 clones, 80% to 90% detected once. The CDR3 covers 15 residues. Germline-derived CDR1 and CDR2 are MDHEN and SYDVKM. The chain couples TRBV28 to TRBJ2-5, with 9 bases aligning to TRBD1. TRBJ2-7 matches the DNA end more closely, so the J call is doubtful. The material sequenced was CD4+ or CD8+ T cells sorted from blood, taken in a trial of the OX40 agonist ivuxolimab. The sequence came from an adult with an advanced solid tumor such as melanoma, head and neck, liver or kidney cancer. The CDR3 reads CASSLLGQGSYEQYF. CDR3 sequence (DNA): TGTGCCAGCAGTTTATTGGGACAGGGTTCCTACGAGCAGTACTTC.